The 15 T cell receptor beta chains below were found in one sample sequenced in a study of response to subunit inactivated influenza vaccine. Using its own MiXCR run on the RT-PCR reads, TCRdb lists one record per CDR3 protein. The sample lists fewer than 700,000 distinct CDR3 sequences, approximately 13% occurring once. The sequencing used PBMCs from blood, collected 45 days after vaccination. The receptors derive from a man aged 45-60 years who received an inactivated influenza vaccine.

This clonotype was found many times. This chain links TRBV20-1 with TRBJ2-7; the match to TRBD2 covers 8 bases. The CDR3 contains 14 residues. CDR1 DFQATT and CDR2 SNEGSKA come from the germline V gene (reference sequence). The DNA of the CDR3 is TGCAGCCCAAGCGGGAGAGCCCAAATCGTGGAGCAGTACTTC. It encodes CSPSGRAQIVEQYF.

The V gene is TRBV4-2, the J gene TRBJ2-5; D gene uncertain. The germline CDR1 and CDR2 sequences are LGHNA and YNFKEQ. CDR3 length equals 14 residues. Between the trimmed V and J ends, which lost 1 base and 4 bases, there was a span of 10 bases. CDR3 DNA: TGTGCCAGCAGCCAAGTCTTAATGGGAGAGACCCAGTACTTC. Protein product: CASSQVLMGETQYF.

This clonotype was recorded a few times. The chain's CDR3 is CASSFAGLGRTGELFF. The CDR3, as DNA: TGTGCCAGCAGCTTTGCCGGTTTGGGGCGCACCGGGGAGCTGTTTTTT. V usage is TRBV7-9 and J usage is TRBJ2-2, with D possibly matching TRBD1 (5 bases). There are 16 residues in the CDR3. Trimming left V 3 bases short and J 4 bases short, with 15 bases between. CDR1 is SEHNR, CDR2 FQNEAQ, per germline (reference sequence).

This clonotype was picked up a small number of times. The rearrangement uses TRBV29-1 and TRBJ2-3; D remains ambiguous. Looked up from germline, CDR1 is SQVTM and CDR2 is ANQGSEA. The CDR3 runs 12 residues. V was cut by 4 bases and J by 4 bases, with 9 bases left in between. CDR3 amino acids: CSVGGRADTQYF. Here the CDR3 DNA reads TGCAGCGTTGGAGGAAGGGCAGATACGCAGTATTTT.

This clonotype has at least ten counts. V usage is TRBV5-6 and J usage is TRBJ1-5; no firm D call. Germline CDR1 is SGHDT and CDR2 is YYEEEE. Trimming left V 2 bases short and J 6 bases short, with 15 bases between. The CDR3 spans 15 residues. The CDR3 nucleotides are TGTGCCAGCAGCTTATTCGGTTCCACAATTCAGCCCCAGCATTTT. As protein: CASSLFGSTIQPQHF. The full variable domain, with the rest looked up from reference TRBV5-6 and TRBJ1-5, is DAGVTQSPTHLIKTRGQQVTLRCSPKSGHDTVSWYQQALGQGPQFIFQYYEEEERQRGNFPDRFSGHQFPNYSSELNVNALLLGDSALYLCASSLFGSTIQPQHFGDGTRLSIL.

The chain links TRBV5-1 to TRBJ2-7, with D maybe TRBD1 (6 bases). V lost 4 bases, J lost 4 bases, and 18 bases lay in between. CDR1 SGHRS and CDR2 YFSETQ come from the germline V gene. CDR3 size: 15 residues. CDR3 amino acids: CASSPGQTGLYEQYF. The CDR3 DNA reads TGCGCCAGCAGCCCTGGCCAGACAGGACTTTACGAGCAGTACTTC.

This clonotype came up a few times. An end of the junction differs from the germline gene, which may be a read error. The chain couples TRBV11-2 to TRBJ2-5; 15 nucleotides line up with TRBD2. Germline V gene sequence: CDR1 SGHAT, CDR2 FQNNGV. The CDR3 runs 19 residues. The CDR3 DNA reads TGTGCCAGCAGCTTAAGCCTGGGACTAGCGGGGGGCCGCCAAGGGACCCAGTACTTC. It yields the protein CASSLSLGLAGGRQGTQYF. The full variable domain, completed using reference TRBV11-2 and TRBJ2-5, is EAGVAQSPRYKIIEKRQSVAFWCNPISGHATLYWYQQILGQGPKLLIQFQNNGVVDDSQLPKDRFSAERLKGVDSTLKIQPAKLEDSAVYLCASSLSLGLAGGRQGTQYFGPGTRLLVL.

This clonotype was detected ten times or more. The genes are TRBV6-5 and TRBJ2-7, with D perhaps matching TRBD2 (5 bases). The CDR3 has 13 residues. V lost 3 bases and J 4 bases, leaving 10 bases between the germline ends. CDR1 is MNHEY and CDR2 is SVGAGI in the germline V gene. The CDR3 is CASSYRGGYEQYF. The CDR3 DNA reads as TGTGCCAGCAGTTATCGGGGTGGTTACGAGCAGTACTTC.

This clonotype showed up just a few times. V usage is TRBV15 and J usage is TRBJ1-6; D is ambiguous. The germline CDR1 and CDR2 sequences are LNHNV and YYDKDF (reference sequence). The CDR3 length is 14 residues. V lost 3 bases and J lost 9, with 12 bases in between. CDR3 residues: CATSRTQAGSPLHF. The CDR3 DNA follows: TGTGCCACCAGCAGGACCCAGGCGGGTTCACCCCTCCACTTT.

The chain carries TRBV12-3 or TRBV12-4 and TRBJ1-5, with a tentative D call TRBD1 (5 bases). Between the trimmed V and J ends, which lost 6 bases and 0 bases, there was a span of 9 bases. The CDR3 length is 14 residues. The CDR3 loop reads CASRQGYSNQPQHF. The CDR3 DNA reads TGTGCCAGCAGGCAGGGTTATAGCAATCAGCCCCAGCATTTT.

A word on this clonotype: A much more abundant neighbour one base away suggests this may be a read error. The gene calls are TRBV20-1 and TRBJ2-7; D unresolved. This CDR3 is 12 amino acids long. CDR1 and CDR2 from the germline V gene are DFQATT and SNEGSKA (reference sequence). V lost 5 bases and J lost 2, with 10 bases in between. CDR3 DNA sequence: TGCAGTGCTGCCGACAACGCCTACGAGCAGTACTTC. This gives the protein CSAADNAYEQYF.

V is TRBV10-3 and J is TRBJ1-1; D call uncertain. There are 14 residues in the CDR3. Trimming cost V 4 bases and J 5 bases, with 14 bases left between them. Germline V gene sequence: CDR1 ENHRY, CDR2 SYGVKD. CDR3 residues: CAISVEGLKTEAFF. The CDR3 region has the DNA TGTGCCATCAGTGTGGAGGGATTAAAGACTGAAGCTTTCTTT.

In this sample, this clonotype turned up a few times. The V gene is TRBV6-5, the J gene TRBJ1-5; D not certain. The CDR3 is 13 amino acids. Per germline, CDR1 MNHEY and CDR2 SVGAGI. V was clipped by 2 bases and J by 5 bases, with 7 bases between them. CDR3 nucleotide sequence: TGTGCCAGCAGTTACGACTGGGATCAGCCCCAGCATTTT. Protein: CASSYDWDQPQHF.

The chain recombines TRBV20-1 with TRBJ2-5; the D gene could be TRBD1 or TRBD2 (5 bases each). The CDR3 totals 15 residues. Germline CDR1 reads DFQATT; CDR2 reads SNEGSKA (reference sequence). V lost 5 bases, J lost 2 bases, and 18 bases lay in between. CDR3 in DNA: TGCAGTGCTGTTGGGGCGACTATTAAACAAGAGACCCAGTACTTC. As protein: CSAVGATIKQETQYF.

The chain links TRBV6-5 to TRBJ1-5, with D hard to call. V shed 2 bases and J shed 1 base, with 6 bases lying between them. The CDR3 has 14 residues. Germline CDR1 is MNHEY and CDR2 is SVGAGI. This chain's CDR3 is CASSYVGSNQPQHF. CDR3 in DNA: TGTGCCAGCAGTTACGTGGGAAGCAATCAGCCCCAGCATTTT.